These 29 T cell receptor delta chains came from one sample sequenced in a study of human gamma delta and Vdelta1 T cells. TCRdb used CATT to re-call clones from the PCR reads. This sample carries about 640 delta-chain clones, 19% of them seen once, and the ten largest clones take 89%. Sequencing was performed on Vdelta1 gamma-delta T cells from blood. The receptors stem from a human donor in good health.

Note on this clone: The translation of this DNA and the TCRdb protein of a much larger clone differ at residue 10, probably owing to a read error; the protein shown here is translated from the DNA. This sequence joins TRDV2 and TRDJ3; maybe TRDD3 (5 bases). The CDR3 length is 20 residues. Germline V gene lookup returns CDR1 GEAIGNYY and CDR2 EKD. CDR3 in amino acids: CACDTHYYTVDLWDTRQMFF. The CDR3 nucleotides are TGCGCCTGTGACACTCACTACTATACGGTGGATCTCTGGGACACCCGACAGATGTTTTTC.

Judged by abundance, this clone is medium-sized (0.01 to 0.1%). A far larger clone is one base from this, pointing to a likely read error. J is TRDJ1 and V is TRDV1, with D tentatively TRDD2 (7 bases). The germline V gene encodes CDR1 TSWWSYY and CDR2 QGS. The CDR3 is 23 amino acids. V lost 7 bases to trimming and J lost 1 base, with 40 bases between them. The DNA of the CDR3 is TGTGCTCTTGAGGTCTTTACCTTCCTTCCGACATCTATTTACTTGGGGGTCACCGATAAACTCATCTTT. Translating it yields CALEVFTFLPTSIYLGVTDKLIF.

This clone is medium-sized by share. The sample contains more than one DNA sequence encoding this CDR3. The chain recombines TRDV1 with TRDJ1; 10 nucleotides line up with TRDD3. The trim removed 5 bases at V and 3 bases at J, leaving 24 bases unmatched. This CDR3 comprises 21 residues. Germline V gene lookup returns CDR1 TSWWSYY and CDR2 QGS. DNA for the CDR3: TGTGCTCTTGGGAACTACCTTCACTTCTATCGGGGGATACGGGGAGCCGATAAACTCATCTTT. Translated, it gives CALGNYLHFYRGIRGADKLIF.

Note on this clone: This CDR3 is also generated by other DNA sequences in the sample. This rearrangement joins TRDV1 to TRDJ1; 9 bases line up with TRDD3. The V gene end was trimmed by 4 bases and the J gene end by 4 bases; junction bases not matched to a gene: 16. The CDR3 contains 18 residues. CDR1 TSWWSYY and CDR2 QGS come from the germline V gene. This CDR3 reads CALGVDVPYYWGSDKLIF. Here the CDR3 DNA reads TGTGCTCTTGGGGTGGACGTTCCTTACTACTGGGGGAGCGATAAACTCATCTTT.

There are a few counts of this clone. A single base separates this from a much larger clone, so it may be a read error. Different DNA sequences within this sample yield the same CDR3. The rearrangement joins TRDV1 to TRDJ1, with 10 nucleotides matching TRDD3. Trimming removed 0 bases from V and 0 bases from J; junction bases left unmatched: 10. Per germline, CDR1 TSWWSYY and CDR2 QGS. This CDR3 region has 19 residues. The CDR3 nucleotides read TGTGCTCTTGGGGAACTCAGACGGGGGGATACGTGGTACACCGATAAACTCATCTTT. Protein product: CALGELRRGDTWYTDKLIF.

Remarks on this clone: Its ends do not fully match the called genes, so a read error is possible. V usage is TRDV2 and J usage is TRDJ2, with 10 positions matching TRDD3. Germline assignment: CDR1 GEAIGNYY and CDR2 EKD. This CDR3 is built from 15 residues. This chain's CDR3 is CACDTLGDLTAPLFF. The DNA for the CDR3 is TGTGCCTGTGACACACTGGGGGATTTGACAGCACCACTCTTCTTT.

This clone is classed as medium-sized. A far larger clone is one base from this, pointing to a likely read error. Other DNA sequences within the sample encode an identical CDR3. The chain employs TRDV1 and TRDJ1; perhaps TRDD2 as D (7 bases). The CDR3 runs to 23 residues. Per the germline V gene, CDR1 is TSWWSYY and CDR2 is QGS. Trimming left V 4 bases short and J 1 base short, with 37 bases between. The CDR3 DNA sequence: TGTGCTCTTGGGGTCTTTACCTTCCTTCCGACGTCTATTTACTTGGGGGTCACCGATAAACTCATCTTT. It is translated as CALGVFTFLPTSIYLGVTDKLIF.

A word on this clone: TCRdb shows a much larger clone's protein in place of this DNA's translation, and the two differ at residue 6, likely through a read error; the protein shown is translated from the DNA. The chain carries TRDV1 and TRDJ1; 11 bases map to TRDD3. The CDR3 loop spans 23 amino acids. The V segment lost 3 bases and the J segment 2 bases; nucleotides outside the gene matches: 26. From germline, CDR1 is TSWWSYY and CDR2 QGS. The CDR3 sequence is CALGDTGHPTVGGYAVVTDKLIF. CDR3 DNA: TGTGCTCTTGGGGACACGGGTCATCCTACCGTTGGGGGATACGCCGTTGTGACCGATAAACTCATCTTT.

As concerns this clone: A single base is all that separates this from a far larger clone, so a read error is likely. The chain has TRDV1 and TRDJ1, with 9 bases identical to TRDD3. In germline, CDR1 is TSWWSYY, CDR2 QGS. The J segment lost 0 bases and the V segment lost 4 bases, leaving 18 bases of the junction unmatched. The CDR3 totals 20 residues. DNA of the CDR3: TGTGCTCTTGGGGCCCCCACTCTCAAGTACTGGGGGAGGCACACCGATAAACTCATCTTT. Translating it yields CALGAPTLKYWGRHTDKLIF.

As for this clone: A much larger clone lies a single base off, so this may be a read error. Different DNA sequences within this sample yield the same CDR3. The genes are TRDV1 and TRDJ1; possibly TRDD3 for D (5 bases). The CDR3 has 22 residues. Looked up from germline, CDR1 is TSWWSYY and CDR2 is QGS. The CDR3 here is CALGEARPVGLIPQRDTDKLIF. The CDR3 nucleotides are TGTGCTCTCGGGGAAGCGCGCCCGGTGGGGCTGATTCCCCAGAGGGACACCGATAAACTCATCTTT.

Remarks on this clone: TCRdb's listed protein matches a much larger clone and diverges from this DNA's translation at residue 3, likely through a read error; the protein shown comes from the DNA. The chain joins TRDV1 to TRDJ1; TRDD3 matches 13 bases. The CDR3 totals 24 residues. Per the germline V gene, CDR1 is TSWWSYY and CDR2 is QGS. The CDR3 nucleotides are TGTGCTCGTGGGGAACTATTTGAACATACAACCATTCGGACTGGGGGATACGCGGCCGATAAACTCATCTTT. The encoded protein is CARGELFEHTTIRTGGYAADKLIF.

In its sample, this clone was seen a few times. The chain joins TRDV1 to TRDJ1; TRDD2 agrees at 9 bases. Per the germline V gene, CDR1 is TSWWSYY and CDR2 is QGS. After removal of 4 bases from V and 0 bases from J, the junction contained 33 bases not matched to a gene. The CDR3 loop spans 25 amino acids. CDR3 amino acids: CALGGISALAFLRLGPLDNTDKLIF. The CDR3 DNA follows: TGTGCTCTTGGGGGCATCTCAGCCCTGGCCTTCCTACGTTTAGGGCCCCTGGATAACACCGATAAACTCATCTTT.

By share of the sample, this clone is medium-sized (0.01 to 0.1%). The chain has TRDV1 and TRDJ1; 8 bases match TRDD3. The length of the CDR3 is 19 residues. V lost 4 bases to trimming and J lost 0 bases; unmatched junction nucleotides: 16. Germline-derived CDR1 and CDR2 are TSWWSYY and QGS. The CDR3 DNA is TGTGCTCTTGGGGGTTCTATTCCTTACTGGGGGGTATACACCGATAAACTCATCTTT. It yields the protein CALGGSIPYWGVYTDKLIF.

Of note for this clone: A far larger clone is just one base off, so this is likely a read error. The chain recombines TRDV1 with TRDJ1; 10 bases align to TRDD3. This CDR3 contains 18 residues. Germline CDR1 and CDR2: TSWWSYY and QGS. Trimming cost V 6 bases and J 4 bases; bases outside gene matches: 17. CDR3 in amino acids: CALGAGGIRRGKGDKLIF. CDR3 in DNA: TGTGCTCTTGGAGCTGGGGGGATACGACGTGGGAAGGGCGATAAACTCATCTTT.

This clone was observed a few times. Distinct nucleotide sequences in the sample also encode this CDR3. V gene TRDV2 combines with J gene TRDJ3; TRDD3 agrees at 7 bases. The CDR3 length is 18 residues. V gave up 9 bases and J gave up 2 bases; unmatched junction bases: 15. The V gene's germline CDR1 is GEAIGNYY and CDR2 EKD. This chain's CDR3 is CATHYYTGDPWDTRQMFF. CDR3 nucleotide sequence: TGTGCCACTCACTACTATACGGGGGATCCCTGGGACACCCGACAGATGTTTTTC.

With respect to this clone: TCRdb shows a much larger clone's protein in place of this DNA's translation, and the two differ at residue 12, likely through a read error; the protein shown is translated from the DNA. The chain recombines TRDV1 with TRDJ1; 10 bases are a match to TRDD3. There are 22 residues in the CDR3. Trimming cost V 3 bases and J 8 bases; bases outside gene matches: 30. Germline V gene data show CDR1 as TSWWSYY and CDR2 as QGS. CDR3: CALGEPNPSSPQVWGISPKLIF. For the CDR3, the DNA is TGTGCTCTTGGGGAGCCGAATCCTTCCTCCCCTCAAGTCTGGGGGATAAGCCCGAAACTCATCTTT.

There are a few counts of this clone. This likely came from a read error, as a far larger clone is one base away. This sample includes further DNA sequences coding for the same CDR3. The chain couples TRDV1 to TRDJ1; TRDD2 is a possible D gene (9 bases). The CDR3 length is 24 residues. CDR1 and CDR2 from the germline V gene are TSWWSYY and QGS. The CDR3 spells CALGDLPRPSYRWGIHYYTDKLIF. As DNA, the CDR3 is TGTGCTCTTGGGGATCTCCCTCGCCCTTCCTACAGGTGGGGGATTCACTATTACACCGATAAACTCATCTTC.

In this sample, this clone is large (0.1 to 1%). A far bigger clonotype differs at one base, so this is likely a read error. The chain joins TRDV1 to TRDJ1, with D maybe TRDD2 (7 bases). The CDR3 runs 23 residues. The ends were cut back, 4 bases at V and 1 base at J, with 37 bases in the middle. CDR1 is TSWWSYY and CDR2 is QGS in the germline V gene. CDR3: CALGVLTFLPTSIYLGVTDKLIF. The CDR3 DNA reads as TGTGCTCTTGGGGTCCTTACCTTCCTTCCGACATCTATTTACTTGGGGGTCACCGATAAACTCATCTTT.

About this clone: A much larger clone lies a single base off, so this may be a read error. The V and J genes are TRDV2 and TRDJ3, with 7 bases matching TRDD3. Germline V gene sequence: CDR1 GEAIGNYY, CDR2 EKD. The CDR3 is made up of 20 amino acids. CDR3 DNA: TGCGCCTGTGCCACTCACTACTATACGGGGGATCTCTGGGACACCCGACAGATGTTTTTC. Translation gives CACATHYYTGDLWDTRQMFF.

The chain couples TRDV1 to TRDJ1, with 7 bases identical to TRDD3. The trim removed 2 bases at V and 0 bases at J, leaving 12 bases unmatched. The CDR3 contains 18 residues. In germline, CDR1 is TSWWSYY, CDR2 QGS. The CDR3 region is CALGENSWGLKYTDKLIF. The DNA of the CDR3 is TGTGCTCTTGGGGAAAATTCCTGGGGGCTTAAGTACACCGATAAACTCATCTTT.

V is TRDV1 and J is TRDJ1; D uncertain. Per germline, CDR1 TSWWSYY and CDR2 QGS. The CDR3 is 12 amino acids. The V end lost 4 bases, the J end lost 5 bases, and 8 bases lay between the germline ends. CDR3 loop: CALGGPRDKLIF. The CDR3 DNA reads as TGTGCTCTTGGGGGGCCCAGGGATAAACTCATCTTT.

A word on this clone: This sequence is one base from a far larger clone and is likely a read error. This chain links TRDV1 with TRDJ1; the match to TRDD3 covers 8 bases. This CDR3 region has 20 residues. Germline CDR1 is TSWWSYY and CDR2 is QGS. The trim removed 0 bases at V and 0 bases at J, leaving 15 bases unmatched. CDR3 residues: CALGELTTPYRGIYTDKLIF. CDR3 nucleotide sequence: TGTGCTCTTGGGGAACTAACGACTCCGTACCGGGGGATATACACCGATAAACTCATCTTT.

The chain employs TRDV1 and TRDJ1; a possible D gene is TRDD3 (6 bases). There are 19 residues in the CDR3. Trimming cost V 0 bases and J 0 bases, with 20 bases left between them. Germline V gives CDR1 TSWWSYY, CDR2 QGS. CDR3 amino acids: CALGELRRGDPWYTDKLIF. CDR3 nucleotide sequence: TGTGCTCTTGGGGAACTCAGACGTGGGGATCCGTGGTACACCGATAAACTCATCTTT.

This clone was detected a few times. A far larger clone lies a single base away; this is likely a read error. Other DNA sequences in the same sample also yield this CDR3. The chain joins TRDV1 to TRDJ1; TRDD3 aligns across 11 bases. With 3 bases clipped from V and 2 bases from J, the junction kept 26 bases outside the gene matches. The germline V gene has CDR1 TSWWSYY and CDR2 QGS. This CDR3 spans 23 amino acids. Here the CDR3 DNA reads TGTGCTCTTGGGGACGCGGGTCATCCTACCGTTGGGGGATACGCCGTTGTAACCGATAAACTCATCTTT. Amino acids: CALGDAGHPTVGGYAVVTDKLIF.

The sample holds a few counts of this clone. The likely explanation is a read error, given a far larger clone one base away. The V call is TRDV1, the J call TRDJ1; the D gene is possibly TRDD3 (6 bases). Germline V lookup: CDR1 TSWWSYY, CDR2 QGS. The CDR3 sequence is 15 residues long. V was pared by 1 base and J by 8 bases, with 17 bases between. The chain's CDR3 is CALGERWGCACKLIF. The CDR3 coding sequence is TGTGCTCTTGGGGAACGGTGGGGATGCGCCTGCAAACTCATCTTT.

Details on this clone: This likely reflects a read error, since a far larger clone is one base away. The chain carries TRDV1 and TRDJ1; 9 positions match TRDD3. The CDR3 sequence is 21 residues long. The V gene end was trimmed by 5 bases and the J gene end by 0 bases; junction bases not matched to a gene: 22. Germline V lookup: CDR1 TSWWSYY, CDR2 QGS. The CDR3 coding sequence is TGTGCTCTTGGGCAATCTCAGACTTCCCACTGGGGGACGACCCACACCGATAAACTCATCTTT. This codes for CALGQSQTSHWGTTHTDKLIF.

About this clone itself: It is likely a read error: a sequence one base away is far more abundant. Other DNA sequences from this sample encode an identical CDR3 as well. The chain employs TRDV1 and TRDJ1, with TRDD3 matching over 9 bases. Germline CDR1 is TSWWSYY and CDR2 is QGS. The CDR3 contains 20 residues. The chain's CDR3 is CALGELRGYVSHVYTDKLIF. As DNA, the CDR3 is TGTGCTCTTGGGGAACTGAGGGGATACGTATCACACGTTTACACCGACAAACTCATCTTT.

As for this clone: A much more abundant neighbour one base away suggests this may be a read error. This sequence joins TRDV1 and TRDJ1; D is unresolved. CDR1 and CDR2 from the germline V gene are TSWWSYY and QGS. Trimming stripped 2 bases from V and 2 bases from J, with 24 bases between. The CDR3 loop spans 19 amino acids. The CDR3 coding sequence is TGTGCTCTTGGGGAAGGGCACTCCTCGGTATGGGTTATAACCGATAAACTCATCTTT. Its protein is CALGEGHSSVWVITDKLIF.

By share, this clone ranks as medium-sized. The protein given by TCRdb reflects a much larger clone and differs at residue 5 from this DNA's translation, likely from a read error; the protein shown is the DNA's translation. Other DNA variants within this sample encode the same CDR3. The chain carries TRDV1 and TRDJ1, with 11 bases fitting TRDD3. Germline trimming cut 4 bases from V and 2 bases from J; bases unmatched to any gene: 27. The CDR3 totals 23 residues. Germline values: CDR1 TSWWSYY, CDR2 QGS. The CDR3 loop reads CALGGAGHPTVGGYAVVTDKLIF. CDR3 DNA sequence: TGTGCTCTTGGGGGCGCGGGTCATCCTACCGTTGGGGGATACGCCGTTGTGACCGATAAACTCATCTTT.